A selection of T cell receptor beta chains follows, all from one sample in a study of CD4 T cells in relation to SARS-CoV-2 and coronaviruses. Some clones are missing from TCRdb's copy, which holds only in-frame ones; the method was immunoSEQ multiplex PCR. The sample contains approximately 31,000 clones, around 80% of which appear only once. Antigen specificity for these receptors is unknown. Sequencing used memory CD4+ T cells from PBMCs, cultured in vitro. These receptors came from an adult with COVID-19. Both conserved end residues are part of each CDR3. The D gene is left open where the match is weak. For some rows the clone size is stated as once, few or many, or as a class when expanded; others skip it.

TRBV3-1/TRBV3-2,TRBJ2-3,-,-,CASSPGADTQYF,TGTGCCAGCAGCCCGGGGGCAGATACGCAGTATTTT
TRBV10-2,TRBJ1-5,-,TRBD1,CASREQGGGNQPQHF,TGCGCCAGCAGAGAACAGGGGGGCGGCAATCAGCCCCAGCATTTT
TRBV27,TRBJ1-1,-,-,CASSPLGQSFAEAFF,TGTGCCAGCAGTCCCCTAGGACAGTCTTTTGCTGAAGCTTTCTTT
TRBV19,TRBJ2-7,-,-,CASSISVNSYEQYF,TGTGCCAGTAGTATATCGGTCAACTCCTACGAGCAGTACTTC
TRBV6-2/TRBV6-3,TRBJ2-5,-,TRBD2,CASSYSAGGETQYF,TGTGCCAGCAGTTACTCTGCGGGAGGCGAGACCCAGTACTTC
TRBV9,TRBJ2-2,-,TRBD1,CASSWGQGSAGELFF,TGTGCCAGCAGCTGGGGACAGGGGAGCGCCGGGGAGCTGTTTTTT
TRBV9,TRBJ1-3,-,-,CAESRLGGNTIYF,TGTGCAGAATCGAGGTTAGGTGGAAACACCATATATTTT
TRBV9,TRBJ2-2,once,TRBD1,CASSVRAGGDTGELFF,TGTGCCAGCAGCGTCAGGGCAGGGGGCGACACCGGGGAGCTGTTTTTT
TRBV10-1,TRBJ2-2,-,TRBD1,CASSDHDRATGELFF,TGCGCCAGCAGTGACCATGACAGGGCCACCGGGGAGCTGTTTTTT
TRBV7-8,TRBJ2-7,-,-,CASSLSRDAFYEQYF,TGTGCCAGCAGCTTAAGCAGGGACGCGTTCTACGAGCAGTACTTC
TRBV30,TRBJ1-5,-,TRBD1,CAWSKGTVNSNQPQHF,TGTGCCTGGAGTAAGGGGACAGTAAATAGCAATCAGCCCCAGCATTTT
TRBV21-1,TRBJ2-1,-,-,CASSNVREAGGYNEQFF,TGTGCCAGCAGCAATGTAAGGGAAGCGGGTGGTTACAATGAGCAGTTCTTC
TRBV5-1,TRBJ2-5,-,-,CASSLDSFQETQYF,TGCGCCAGCAGCTTGGACAGCTTCCAAGAGACCCAGTACTTC
TRBV27,TRBJ2-7,once,-,CASSPRQTDTVEYF,TGTGCCAGCAGTCCACGACAGACTGATACGGTGGAGTACTTC
TRBV27,TRBJ2-1,-,TRBD2,CASGLAATYNEQFF,TGTGCCAGCGGACTAGCGGCGACCTACAATGAGCAGTTCTTC
TRBV30,TRBJ1-6,-,-,CAWGLKRVYNSPLHF,TGTGCCTGGGGCCTTAAACGGGTTTATAATTCACCCCTCCACTTT